This entry lists 23 T cell receptor beta chains sequenced from one sample in a study of T-cell memory formation after mild COVID-19. Via MiXCR, TCRdb re-called the 5' RACE reads, giving one row per CDR3 protein. Of some 330,000 distinct CDR3 sequences listed, 20% to 25% were seen once; the top ten hold roughly an eighth. Sequenced: PBMCs or a T cell subset sorted from them (not recorded which). The receptors derive from an adult woman who had mild COVID-19 (a few samples of this study predate the infection). Cell type and time point are not known.

This clonotype appeared many times. The chain combines TRBV6-5 with TRBJ1-6, with 8 bases lining up with TRBD1. The CDR3 has 17 residues. V gave up 2 bases and J gave up 4 bases; unmatched junction bases: 7. Germline lookup yields CDR1 MNHEY and CDR2 SVGAGI. CDR3 in DNA: TGTGCCAGCAGTTACCAGCAGGGGGCCACGTATAATTCACCCCTCCACTTT. Protein product: CASSYQQGATYNSPLHF.

The rearrangement uses TRBV7-3 and TRBJ2-2; D tentatively reads TRBD1 or TRBD2 (6 bases each). V was shortened by 5 bases and J by 7 bases, with 17 bases between the two germline ends. This CDR3 is built from 15 residues. Germline CDR1 SGHTA, CDR2 FQGTGA. CDR3 protein: CASSPLPEGVGELFF. DNA of the CDR3: TGTGCCAGCAGCCCGTTGCCGGAGGGGGTCGGGGAGCTGTTTTTT.

CDR3 region: CASSHIWTGITDTQYF. The CDR3 DNA is TGTGCCAGCAGTCATATTTGGACAGGGATTACAGATACGCAGTATTTT. This chain links TRBV5-4 with TRBJ2-3, with 8 bases aligning to TRBD1. Germline V gene lookup returns CDR1 SGHNT and CDR2 YYREEE (reference sequence). The CDR3 sequence is 16 residues long. Trimming at V came to 5 bases and at J to 3 bases, leaving 11 bases not matched to a gene.

This chain uses TRBV24-1 with TRBJ2-3, with TRBD2 matching 11 bases. CDR1 and CDR2 from the germline V gene are KGHDR and SFDVKD. This CDR3 comprises 15 residues. The V and J ends lost 7 bases and 5 bases, in that order; junction bases with no gene match: 7. The CDR3 reads CATSDSGLAGDTQYF. The CDR3 DNA follows: TGTGCCACCAGCGACTCTGGACTAGCGGGAGATACGCAGTATTTT.

This clonotype turned up a few times. This chain connects TRBV29-1 to TRBJ1-4; 8 positions agree with TRBD1. The CDR3 contains 13 residues. In germline, CDR1 is SQVTM, CDR2 ANQGSEA. J lost 8 bases, V lost 7 bases, and 9 bases had no gene match. CDR3: CSATQGAGEKLFF. The CDR3 DNA sequence: TGCAGCGCTACGCAGGGGGCAGGGGAAAAACTGTTTTTT.

This clonotype was observed many times. The rearrangement links TRBV6-2 or TRBV6-3 to TRBJ2-1; 10 nucleotides align to TRBD2. CDR1 MNHEY and CDR2 SVGEGT come from the germline V gene. V dropped 6 bases and J dropped 0; count of bases not matched to a gene: 5. The CDR3 covers 16 residues. The DNA for the CDR3 is TGTGCCAGCAGGACTAGCGGGTTTAGCTCCTACAATGAGCAGTTCTTC. Amino acid sequence: CASRTSGFSSYNEQFF.

Remarks on this clonotype: At one of its ends the junction is not consistent with the germline gene, which may arise from a read error. This chain uses TRBV27 with TRBJ1-2; TRBD1 matches 8 bases. Germline V gene data show CDR1 as MNHEY and CDR2 as SMNVEV (reference sequence). The CDR3 has 15 amino acids. The CDR3 sequence is CASSRGQGGNSGYTF. The DNA of the CDR3 is TGTGCCAGCAGTCGAGGACAGGGCGGAAACTCTGGCTACACCTTC.

This rearrangement joins TRBV27 to TRBJ2-7; 9 nucleotides agree with TRBD2. The germline V gene encodes CDR1 MNHEY and CDR2 SMNVEV (reference sequence). The CDR3 has 16 amino acids. Unmatched junction bases numbered 9, after V lost 5 bases and J lost 1 base. CDR3 region: CASSPETSGLSYEQYF. The CDR3 DNA is TGTGCCAGCAGTCCGGAGACTAGCGGTTTATCCTACGAGCAGTACTTC.

The J gene is TRBJ2-7, the V gene TRBV4-1; D possibly uses TRBD1 or TRBD2 (5 bases each). The CDR3 runs to 13 residues. CDR1 and CDR2 from the germline V gene are MGHRA and YSYEKL. V shed 0 bases and J shed 5 bases, with 8 bases lying between them. The chain's CDR3 is CASSQEGENEQYF. For the CDR3, the DNA is TGCGCCAGCAGCCAAGAGGGGGAAAACGAGCAGTACTTC.

This clonotype was recorded a few times. The chain couples TRBV12-3 or TRBV12-4 to TRBJ2-4; no definite D call. V lost 1 base and J lost 5, with 9 bases in between. The CDR3 has 14 amino acids. The CDR3: CASSLGRLENIQYF. The CDR3 nucleotides read TGTGCCAGCAGTTTAGGACGGCTCGAAAACATTCAGTACTTC.

This clonotype was detected a few times. The gene calls are TRBV29-1 and TRBJ2-7; D is possibly TRBD1 or TRBD2 (6 bases each). The V gene's germline CDR1 is SQVTM and CDR2 ANQGSEA. This CDR3 has 13 residues. Trimming left V 0 bases short and J 7 bases short, with 13 bases between. The CDR3 spells CSVEDGGGREQYF. In DNA, the CDR3 is TGCAGCGTTGAAGATGGAGGGGGGAGGGAGCAGTACTTC.

The table lists this clonotype with many counts. This chain links TRBV7-9 with TRBJ1-1; D unresolved. The V end lost 1 base, the J end lost 6 bases, and 9 bases lay between the germline ends. Germline V gene data show CDR1 as SEHNR and CDR2 as FQNEAQ (reference sequence). CDR3 length: 13 amino acids. The DNA of the CDR3 is TGTGCCAGCAGCTTAGGCCGATTACCTGAAGCTTTCTTT. It translates to CASSLGRLPEAFF. Variable domain in full (rest from reference TRBV7-9 and TRBJ1-1): DTGVSQNPRHKITKRGQNVTFRCDPISEHNRLYWYRQTLGQGPEFLTYFQNEAQLEKSRLLSDRFSAERPKGSFSTLEIQRTEQGDSAMYLCASSLGRLPEAFFGQGTRLTVV.

This sequence joins TRBV20-1 and TRBJ1-4; TRBD1 matches at 7 bases. The CDR3 extends over 21 amino acids. Per the germline V gene, CDR1 is DFQATT and CDR2 is SNEGSKA (reference sequence). V gave up 0 bases and J gave up 0 bases; unmatched junction bases: 19. The CDR3 nucleotides read TGCAGTGCTAGAGACCCGAGGCCCAGGGGGTTTTACGGAGCAACTAATGAAAAACTGTTTTTT. Translating gives CSARDPRPRGFYGATNEKLFF.

The chain recombines TRBV4-1 with TRBJ2-7; a possible D gene is TRBD1 (6 bases). The germline V and J ends were trimmed by 1 base and 4 bases, with 11 bases remaining between them. CDR1 is MGHRA and CDR2 is YSYEKL in the germline V gene. The CDR3 consists of 14 residues. CDR3 residues: CASSQAQGRYEQYF. CDR3 sequence (DNA): TGCGCCAGCAGCCAAGCACAGGGCAGGTACGAGCAGTACTTC.

V is TRBV20-1 and J is TRBJ2-1, with D possibly TRBD2 on 6 matching bases. The V gene lost 6 bases and the J gene lost 9 bases, with 24 bases spanning the gap. Germline loops: CDR1 DFQATT, CDR2 SNEGSKA (reference sequence). This CDR3 comprises 15 residues. DNA for the CDR3: TGCAGTGCACAATCGGGGACTCAATTGAGCGGTGAGCAGTTCTTC. This codes for CSAQSGTQLSGEQFF.

This clonotype appeared a few times. The V and J genes are TRBV4-1 and TRBJ1-2, with D unclear. Looked up from germline, CDR1 is MGHRA and CDR2 is YSYEKL. V was pared by 4 bases and J by 8 bases, with 23 bases between. CDR3 length equals 16 residues. This CDR3 reads CASSPTPGRKIMGYTF. The DNA of the CDR3 is TGCGCCAGCAGCCCAACCCCCGGACGGAAGATTATGGGCTACACCTTC.

A few counts support this clonotype. The chain carries TRBV11-2 and TRBJ1-1, with 7 bases that match TRBD1. Germline CDR1 and CDR2: SGHAT and FQNNGV. The CDR3 contains 13 residues. V shed 8 bases, J shed 0 bases, and the junction held 3 bases outside the gene matches. This chain's CDR3 is CASGTDMNTEAFF. CDR3 bases: TGTGCCAGCGGGACAGACATGAACACTGAAGCTTTCTTT.

This clonotype turned up a few times. The chain links TRBV11-2 to TRBJ2-7, with D hard to call. Trimming took off 5 bases at V and 5 bases at J, with 16 bases between the two ends. Germline V CDR1 and CDR2: SGHAT, FQNNGV. The CDR3 totals 14 residues. In DNA, the CDR3 is TGTGCCAGCAGCCCCGGACGTAGATTCCACGAGCAGTACTTC. Amino acid sequence: CASSPGRRFHEQYF.

The V call is TRBV6-2 or TRBV6-3, the J call TRBJ2-1; 7 bases align to TRBD2. CDR1 and CDR2 from the germline V gene are MNHEY and SVGEGT. Trimming cost V 6 bases and J 7 bases; bases outside gene matches: 9. The CDR3 loop spans 14 amino acids. CDR3 sequence: CASRHSGLMNEQFF. DNA of the CDR3: TGTGCCAGCAGGCATAGCGGGCTAATGAATGAGCAGTTCTTC.

In its sample, this clonotype was seen a few times. The chain couples TRBV18 to TRBJ2-1; a possible D gene is TRBD1 (6 bases). This CDR3 contains 12 residues. Germline V gives CDR1 KGHSH, CDR2 LQKENI. The ends were cut back, 8 bases at V and 8 bases at J, with 13 bases in the middle. As DNA, the CDR3 is TGTGCCAGCCGCCCGCCAGGGGATGAGCAGTTCTTC. Residues: CASRPPGDEQFF.

V is TRBV4-3 and J is TRBJ2-7; TRBD1 matches at 10 bases. CDR3 length: 16 residues. V dropped 0 bases and J dropped 4; count of bases not matched to a gene: 6. Germline values: CDR1 LGHNA, CDR2 YSLEER. Written as DNA, the CDR3 is TGCGCCAGCAGCCAAGATCGGAGACAGGGGGCTTACGAGCAGTACTTC. This sequence encodes CASSQDRRQGAYEQYF.

This clonotype has only one observation. The V and J genes are TRBV20-1 and TRBJ2-3; no definite D call. Germline CDR1 is DFQATT and CDR2 is SNEGSKA (reference sequence). The CDR3 is 17 amino acids. Between the trimmed V and J ends, which lost 2 bases and 5 bases, there was a span of 23 bases. The CDR3 nucleotides read TGCAGTGCTAGAAAGCGCCACCTGTTCCTATCTTTAGATACGCAGTATTTT. It translates to CSARKRHLFLSLDTQYF.

V usage is TRBV20-1 and J usage is TRBJ2-4; maybe TRBD2 (5 bases). Per germline, CDR1 DFQATT and CDR2 SNEGSKA (reference sequence). CDR3 length: 15 residues. Trimming cost V 6 bases and J 0 bases, with 15 bases left between them. The CDR3 DNA reads TGCAGTGCCCCGGAGGCGGAACTAGCCAAAAACATTCAGTACTTC. Translation: CSAPEAELAKNIQYF.